This T cell receptor (beta chain) was documented in a study of shared clonotypes between healthy human individuals. As regards this clone: No antigen is known for it.

V lost 4 bases and J lost 4, with 10 bases in between. Germline CDR1 reads SQVTM; CDR2 reads ANQGSEA. The CDR3 contains 13 residues. CD8 cells regarded as naive lacked CD45RO, were positively chosen for CCR7, and omitted terminally differentiated effector memory CD45RA+ cells. Donation came from healthy HIV-negative adults that had no recent acute infections or vaccinations. Each replicate PCR on the sorted subsets used roughly 200 ng DNA (around 31,000 T cell genomes). Sequencing was performed with immunoSEQ multiplex PCR; in TCRdb, only in-frame clones are kept and a portion is missing. The sample holds about 1,900,000 clones; around 96% are singletons and the top ten take more than 0.9%. Study-level findings and limits: The expectation was that sequencing depth would affect clonotype sharing among donors. Generally, naive subsets (rather than memory subsets) showed larger estimated richness.

This chain joins TRBV29-1 and TRBJ2-2, with a weak D call TRBD1 (5 bases). This clonotype was obtained from a man younger than 30 in good health. The sequencing input was naive CD8+ T cells sorted from blood. DNA for the CDR3: TGCAGCGTTGGGGGCAGGACCACCGGGGAGCTGTTTTTT. This codes for CSVGGRTTGELFF.